These 6 T cell receptor beta chains were all obtained from the same sample, sequenced in a study of technical replicates of blood from a handful of donors. TCRdb's copy holds only in-frame clones and misses some; the assay was immunoSEQ multiplex PCR. The repertoire holds more than 75,000 clones, with 85% to 95% as singletons. The sequencing sample was made of T cells isolated from PBMCs. The receptors derive from a human donor in good health.

The chain uses TRBV7-2 and TRBJ1-5, with D maybe TRBD1 (5 bases). V lost 5 bases and J lost 6, with 14 bases in between. Per germline, CDR1 SGHTA and CDR2 FQGNSA. The CDR3 spans 14 residues. The CDR3 here is CASSGTGGGQPQHF. The CDR3, as DNA: TGTGCCAGCAGCGGCACGGGGGGAGGTCAGCCCCAGCATTTT.

The chain couples TRBV6-4 to TRBJ1-1; D perhaps matches TRBD1 (6 bases). The germline V gene encodes CDR1 MRHNA and CDR2 SNTAGT. V lost 2 bases, J lost 0 bases, and 10 bases lay in between. CDR3 length: 15 amino acids. The CDR3 is CASSDKAGVNTEAFF. The CDR3 region has the DNA TGTGCCAGCAGTGACAAGGCAGGGGTGAACACTGAAGCTTTCTTT.

The chain joins TRBV25-1 to TRBJ1-1; 10 bases map to TRBD1. Unmatched junction bases numbered 4, after V lost 3 bases and J lost 3 bases. From germline, CDR1 is MGHDK and CDR2 SYGVNS. The CDR3 has 15 amino acids. The CDR3 region has the DNA TGTGCCAGCAGTGACCCCGGACAGGGGGACACTGAAGCTTTCTTT. Its protein is CASSDPGQGDTEAFF.

Only a few counts were recorded for this clone. This chain connects TRBV10-3 to TRBJ2-1; 9 bases agree with TRBD1. The CDR3 has 14 amino acids. Per germline, CDR1 ENHRY and CDR2 SYGVKD. The V and J ends lost 7 bases and 8 bases, in that order; junction bases with no gene match: 9. The CDR3 coding sequence is TGTGCCATCAACGATAGGACAGGGGCAGATGAGCAGTTCTTC. Its translation is CAINDRTGADEQFF.

This clone is a singleton in its sample. The rearrangement uses TRBV7-2 and TRBJ2-7, with 10 bases lining up with TRBD2. J lost 1 base, V lost 3 bases, and 3 bases had no gene match. This CDR3 spans 15 amino acids. The germline CDR1 and CDR2 sequences are SGHTA and FQGNSA. The CDR3 is CASSFLAGASYEQYF. As DNA, the CDR3 is TGTGCCAGCAGCTTTCTAGCGGGAGCGTCCTACGAGCAGTACTTC. Using reference TRBV7-2 and TRBJ2-7 for the parts outside the CDR3, the full variable domain is GAGVSQSPSNKVTEKGKDVELRCDPISGHTALYWYRQSLGQGLEFLIYFQGNSAPDKSGLPSDRFSAERTGGSVSTLTIQRTQQEDSAVYLCASSFLAGASYEQYFGPGTRLTVT.

The chain links TRBV19 to TRBJ2-7; D unresolved. The V end was cut by 10 bases, the J end by 2 bases, with 12 bases between. From germline, CDR1 is LNHDA and CDR2 SQIVND (reference sequence). This CDR3 has 12 amino acids. CDR3 residues: CATSDLPYEQYF. CDR3 DNA: TGTGCCACCAGCGACCTTCCCTACGAGCAGTACTTC.